One and the same sample provided the 26 T cell receptor beta chains below, sequenced in a study of blood T cell repertoires in COVID-19. Method: immunoSEQ multiplex PCR; TCRdb's copy keeps in-frame clones and lacks some. The table shows about 310,000 clones, with 87% occurring only once. Input material: PBMCs or T cells enriched from blood (not recorded which). Receptors were obtained from a woman younger than 30 who had recovered from COVID-19.

The sample holds one count of this clone. The V gene is TRBV24-1, the J gene TRBJ2-7, with a possible D match to TRBD1 (6 bases). The CDR3 contains 14 residues. Germline V lookup: CDR1 KGHDR, CDR2 SFDVKD. V was pared by 4 bases and J by 5 bases, with 14 bases between. CDR3 bases: TGTGCCACCAGTGACTCCGCTAACAGGGACGAGCAGTACTTC. Its protein is CATSDSANRDEQYF.

V gene TRBV27 combines with J gene TRBJ1-2; the D gene is possibly TRBD1 (5 bases). CDR3 length equals 13 residues. V was shortened by 5 bases and J by 10 bases, with 17 bases between the two germline ends. From germline, CDR1 is MNHEY and CDR2 SMNVEV (reference sequence). The CDR3 DNA is TGTGCCAGCAGTCCGGTATACGGCGGGGCCTACACCTTC. Protein sequence: CASSPVYGGAYTF.

As to this clone: Additional DNA sequences in this sample encode the identical CDR3. This rearrangement joins TRBV4-2 to TRBJ2-7, with 9 bases fitting TRBD1. J gave up 3 bases and V 1 base, and 1 base lay outside the gene matches. The CDR3 contains 14 residues. Germline CDR1 and CDR2: LGHNA and YNFKEQ. The CDR3 loop reads CASSQGDRVYEQYF. The CDR3 bases are TGTGCCAGCAGCCAAGGGGACAGGGTCTACGAGCAGTACTTC.

This rearrangement joins TRBV2 to TRBJ2-5, with D maybe TRBD1 (6 bases). Deletions cut 6 bases from V and 2 bases from J, with 16 bases between. The CDR3 is 15 amino acids. Germline lookup yields CDR1 SNHLY and CDR2 FYNNEI. The CDR3 spells CASSPTGQIQETQYF. CDR3 sequence (DNA): TGTGCCAGCAGCCCTACCGGACAGATACAAGAGACCCAGTACTTC. The variable domain in full, with the rest retrieved from reference TRBV2 and TRBJ2-5, is EPEVTQTPSHQVTQMGQEVILRCVPISNHLYFYWYRQILGQKVEFLVSFYNNEISEKSEIFDDQFSVERPDGSNFTLKIRSTKLEDSAMYFCASSPTGQIQETQYFGPGTRLLVL.

The chain couples TRBV15 to TRBJ1-2; D may be TRBD1 (5 bases). In germline, CDR1 is LNHNV, CDR2 YYDKDF (reference sequence). This CDR3 has 16 amino acids. V lost 0 bases and J 2 bases, leaving 13 bases between the germline ends. DNA for the CDR3: TGTGCCACCAGCAGAGATAAGATGGCAGGGAACTATGGCTACACCTTC. It specifies CATSRDKMAGNYGYTF.

The rearrangement uses TRBV19 and TRBJ1-1; D may be TRBD1 (5 bases). V was cut by 6 bases and J by 10 bases, with 18 bases left in between. From germline, CDR1 is LNHDA and CDR2 SQIVND (reference sequence). The length of the CDR3 is 13 residues. The CDR3 coding sequence is TGTGCCAGTAGCTTTGGGGCCGCCAGGCGAGCTTTCTTT. It is translated as CASSFGAARRAFF.

V is TRBV10-3 and J is TRBJ2-7, with 9 bases fitting TRBD2. CDR1 and CDR2 from the germline V gene are ENHRY and SYGVKD. The CDR3 is made up of 15 amino acids. V trimming: 11 bases; J trimming: 4 bases; junction bases outside the gene matches: 15. Here the CDR3 DNA reads TGTGCCGTACGCAAGGGGGGTAGCGGGGGATACGAGCAGTACTTC. Protein product: CAVRKGGSGGYEQYF.

V and J are TRBV6-4 and TRBJ1-2; a possible D gene is TRBD1 (5 bases). Per the germline V gene, CDR1 is MRHNA and CDR2 is SNTAGT. V was pared by 0 bases and J by 0 bases, with 17 bases between. This CDR3 is 18 amino acids long. CDR3 DNA: TGTGCCAGCAGTGACTCGGGGACCCCCAGCGGGTCTAACTATGGCTACACCTTC. It encodes CASSDSGTPSGSNYGYTF.

The genes are TRBV30 and TRBJ1-5; D is possibly TRBD1 (6 bases). The germline gives CDR1 GTSNPN, CDR2 SVGIG (reference sequence). V was trimmed by 0 bases and J by 7 bases, leaving 10 bases between them. This CDR3 is 13 amino acids long. Here the CDR3 reads CAWSVGGVQPQHF. In DNA form, the CDR3 reads TGTGCCTGGAGTGTTGGGGGCGTCCAGCCCCAGCATTTT.

J is TRBJ1-2 and V is TRBV12-3 or TRBV12-4; D perhaps matches TRBD1 (6 bases). The CDR3 length is 12 residues. With 5 bases removed from V and 8 bases from J, the gap between germline ends came to 12 bases. The CDR3 DNA follows: TGTGCCAGCAGTCGTACAGGGCAAGGCTACACCTTC. Protein product: CASSRTGQGYTF.

This clone was detected a few times. Other DNA variants within this sample encode the same CDR3. The V gene is TRBV7-3, the J gene TRBJ2-1; the D is unclear. Germline assignment: CDR1 SGHTA and CDR2 FQGTGA. This CDR3 region has 16 residues. The V gene lost 0 bases and the J gene lost 0 bases, with 9 bases spanning the gap. CDR3 DNA sequence: TGTGCCAGCAGCTTAACGTTAGCTTCCTCCTACAATGAGCAGTTCTTC. This codes for CASSLTLASSYNEQFF.

The chain recombines TRBV28 with TRBJ2-6, with TRBD2 identical over 7 bases. V was clipped by 9 bases and J by 0 bases; unmatched bases: 11. Per the germline V gene, CDR1 is MDHEN and CDR2 is SYDVKM. This CDR3 has 17 residues. The CDR3: CASRPWGGYSGANVLTF. CDR3 DNA sequence: TGTGCCAGTAGGCCGTGGGGGGGATACTCTGGGGCCAACGTCCTGACTTTC.

The chain employs TRBV2 and TRBJ1-3; D is unresolved. The germline gives CDR1 SNHLY, CDR2 FYNNEI. The CDR3 is 13 amino acids. V lost 6 bases and J lost 1, with 7 bases in between. Here the CDR3 reads CASRETSGNTIYF. CDR3 coding DNA: TGTGCCAGCAGAGAAACTTCTGGAAACACCATATATTTT.

J is TRBJ1-2 and V is TRBV6-5; tentatively, D is TRBD1 (5 bases). V lost 0 bases to trimming and J lost 6 bases, with 5 bases between them. There are 12 residues in the CDR3. Germline CDR1 and CDR2: MNHEY and SVGAGI. CDR3 loop: CASSYSGDGYTF. DNA for the CDR3: TGTGCCAGCAGTTACTCAGGGGATGGCTACACCTTC.

Concerning this clone: This CDR3 is also generated by other DNA sequences in the sample. The V and J genes are TRBV5-1 and TRBJ1-1; TRBD1 matches at 9 bases. After removal of 6 bases from V and 1 base from J, the junction contained 1 base not matched to a gene. Germline assignment: CDR1 SGHRS and CDR2 YFSETQ. The CDR3 has 13 residues. CDR3 nucleotides: TGCGCCAGCACGGGACAGGGGAACACTGAAGCTTTCTTT. It specifies CASTGQGNTEAFF.

This clone was seen more than once but under ten times. DNA of the CDR3: TGTGCCTGGAGGAGGGATACAGGGGGAGGAGACGAGCAGTACTTC. This translates into CAWRRDTGGGDEQYF. The chain links TRBV30 to TRBJ2-7; 8 bases match TRBD1. This CDR3 region has 15 residues. Germline CDR1 reads GTSNPN; CDR2 reads SVGIG (reference sequence). The junction had 12 bases not matched to a gene; V was cut back by 3 bases and J by 5 bases.

V is TRBV7-9 and J is TRBJ2-1; the D is unclear. This CDR3 region has 11 residues. The V gene lost 5 bases and the J gene lost 9 bases, with 8 bases spanning the gap. Germline values: CDR1 SEHNR, CDR2 FQNEAQ (reference sequence). The CDR3 region has the DNA TGTGCCAGCAGCATCAGAGGTGAGCAGTTCTTC. The encoded protein is CASSIRGEQFF.

V gene TRBV12-3 or TRBV12-4 combines with J gene TRBJ1-5, with D unclear. This CDR3 contains 12 residues. V was pared by 3 bases and J by 5 bases, with 5 bases between. The CDR3 sequence is CASSFPDQPQHF. CDR3 nucleotide sequence: TGTGCCAGCAGTTTCCCCGATCAGCCCCAGCATTTT.

The V and J genes are TRBV5-1 and TRBJ2-1; 7 bases are shared with TRBD1. The J segment lost 4 bases and the V segment lost 0 bases, leaving 4 bases of the junction unmatched. Germline V gene lookup returns CDR1 SGHRS and CDR2 YFSETQ. This CDR3 region has 15 residues. CDR3 protein: CASSLVGQAYNEQFF. CDR3 nucleotide sequence: TGCGCCAGCAGCTTGGTAGGACAGGCTTACAATGAGCAGTTCTTC.

V usage is TRBV25-1 and J usage is TRBJ2-1; D may be TRBD1 (5 bases). V was trimmed by 4 bases and J by 3 bases, leaving 7 bases between them. CDR1 MGHDK and CDR2 SYGVNS come from the germline V gene. The CDR3 runs to 13 residues. CDR3 DNA: TGTGCCAGCAGTGCAGGGAACTACAATGAGCAGTTCTTC. Translated, it gives CASSAGNYNEQFF.

The V and J genes are TRBV29-1 and TRBJ1-4; D unresolved. V lost 4 bases to trimming and J lost 5 bases, with 5 bases between them. The CDR3 runs to 11 residues. Per the germline V gene, CDR1 is SQVTM and CDR2 is ANQGSEA. The CDR3, as DNA: TGCAGCGTTGTTGCGAATGAAAAACTGTTTTTT. Translation: CSVVANEKLFF.

This clone was seen a few times. The genes are TRBV9 and TRBJ1-5; 10 bases match TRBD1. Germline V gives CDR1 SGDLS, CDR2 YYNGEE. V trimming: 1 base; J trimming: 4 bases; junction bases outside the gene matches: 2. This CDR3 contains 15 residues. The CDR3 is CASSVRTGGNQPQHF. The CDR3 nucleotides read TGTGCCAGCAGCGTAAGGACAGGGGGGAATCAGCCCCAGCATTTT.

The chain employs TRBV19 and TRBJ2-7; D is possibly TRBD2 (6 bases). Germline CDR1 is LNHDA and CDR2 is SQIVND (reference sequence). CDR3 length equals 14 residues. The V and J ends lost 0 bases and 2 bases respectively, with 8 bases between them. The CDR3 sequence is CASSIDRLAYEQYF. CDR3 sequence (DNA): TGTGCCAGTAGTATAGATCGACTAGCCTACGAGCAGTACTTC. The full variable domain, completed using reference TRBV19 and TRBJ2-7, is DGGITQSPKYLFRKEGQNVTLSCEQNLNHDAMYWYRQDPGQGLRLIYYSQIVNDFQKGDIAEGYSVSREKKESFPLTVTSAQKNPTAFYLCASSIDRLAYEQYFGPGTRLTVT.

J is TRBJ2-5 and V is TRBV4-2; TRBD2 agrees at 8 bases. The CDR3 loop spans 15 amino acids. After removal of 2 bases from V and 6 bases from J, the junction contained 8 bases not matched to a gene. Germline CDR1 LGHNA, CDR2 YNFKEQ. CDR3 sequence reads: CASSQRGGGSKTQYF. CDR3 DNA: TGTGCCAGCAGCCAACGCGGCGGGGGGTCGAAGACCCAGTACTTC.

This clone was counted between two and nine times. The chain recombines TRBV25-1 with TRBJ1-1; weak D call: TRBD1 (5 bases). Germline V gives CDR1 MGHDK, CDR2 SYGVNS. V was trimmed by 6 bases and J by 4 bases, leaving 15 bases between them. The CDR3 has 14 residues. Here the CDR3 reads CASRTGGGTTEAFF. CDR3 bases: TGTGCCAGCAGGACGGGAGGAGGGACCACTGAAGCTTTCTTT.

This clone has more than one count but fewer than ten. The CDR3 region has the DNA TGTGCCAGTACGGGGCAGGGGCGAGAGACCCAGTACTTC. Encoded protein: CASTGQGRETQYF. This chain joins TRBV19 and TRBJ2-5; TRBD1 is a possible D gene (6 bases). Trimming removed 7 bases from V and 4 bases from J, with 13 bases in between. The CDR3 sequence is 13 residues long. The germline CDR1 and CDR2 sequences are LNHDA and SQIVND (reference sequence).